These 20 T cell receptor beta chains share one sample of origin, sequenced in a study of regulatory T cells in long-lasting Graves disease. Time point noted: persistent/refractory GD, antithyroid drugs over 5 years with positive TRAb. PBMC-extracted RNA yielded the TCR library. According to the study, TCR beta libraries were built with iRepertoire HTBI primers and CDR3-region Arm-PCR. MiXCR, applied by TCRdb to the multiplex PCR reads, yields one record per CDR3 protein. The data hold hundreds of thousands of distinct CDR3 sequences, with 20% to 25% observed a single time. Here the sequenced sample was peripheral blood mononuclear cells (PBMCs), taken when the disease was refractory, from a patient treated with antithyroid drugs. These receptors all come from a female donor with Graves disease.

This clonotype was detected many times. The chain has TRBV12-3 or TRBV12-4 and TRBJ1-1, with D perhaps matching TRBD1 (6 bases). Deletions cut 8 bases from V and 5 bases from J, with 15 bases between. CDR3 length: 13 amino acids. CDR3 nucleotide sequence: TGTGCCAGCCGGGGGGGGCTGGGGACTGAAGCTTTCTTT. This gives the protein CASRGGLGTEAFF.

The rearrangement uses TRBV9 and TRBJ2-1; D remains ambiguous. This CDR3 has 16 residues. CDR1 is SGDLS and CDR2 is YYNGEE in the germline V gene. Trimming took 3 bases from V and 3 from J, leaving 16 bases between them. CDR3 region: CASSAAALPIYNEQFF. CDR3 nucleotides: TGTGCCAGCAGCGCGGCAGCCCTACCAATCTACAATGAGCAGTTCTTC.

This clonotype has more than one count but fewer than ten. The V gene is TRBV5-5, the J gene TRBJ2-5, with D tentatively TRBD1 or TRBD2 (5 bases each). Germline assignment: CDR1 SGHKS and CDR2 YYEKEE (reference sequence). Trimming took off 3 bases at V and 4 bases at J, with 16 bases between the two ends. The CDR3 runs to 15 residues. The CDR3 sequence is CASSSAGASGETQYF. CDR3 nucleotide sequence: TGTGCCAGCAGCTCGGCCGGGGCCTCGGGAGAGACCCAGTACTTC.

The chain joins TRBV29-1 to TRBJ2-7; TRBD1 aligns across 8 bases. Trimming removed 7 bases from V and 3 bases from J; junction bases left unmatched: 5. This CDR3 region has 12 residues. Germline V gene lookup returns CDR1 SQVTM and CDR2 ANQGSEA. This CDR3 is CSGRGHHYEQYF. Here the CDR3 DNA reads TGCAGCGGCAGGGGGCATCACTACGAGCAGTACTTC.

This clonotype was detected only a few times. The rearrangement joins TRBV20-1 to TRBJ1-1; D gene unclear. Trimming took off 7 bases at V and 4 bases at J, with 13 bases between the two ends. The CDR3 is made up of 12 amino acids. Germline loops: CDR1 DFQATT, CDR2 SNEGSKA (reference sequence). CDR3 amino acids: CSVRVASTEAFF. DNA for the CDR3: TGCAGTGTTAGGGTGGCCTCCACTGAAGCTTTCTTT.

Ten or more counts support this clonotype. The V gene is TRBV5-1, the J gene TRBJ1-1; D is uncertain. V was shortened by 1 base and J by 7 bases, with 14 bases between the two germline ends. In germline, CDR1 is SGHRS, CDR2 YFSETQ. The CDR3 sequence is 14 residues long. The CDR3 nucleotides read TGCGCCAGCAGCTTGTCAGCGACGGTACTTGAAGCTTTCTTT. This gives the protein CASSLSATVLEAFF.

The rearrangement joins TRBV7-2 to TRBJ1-5; no clear D gene. Trimming pared 5 bases from V and 9 bases from J, leaving 20 bases between. The CDR3 has 15 amino acids. From germline, CDR1 is SGHTA and CDR2 FQGNSA. The CDR3 sequence is CASSPRISGNGPQHF. As DNA, the CDR3 is TGTGCCAGCAGCCCTAGAATCTCCGGCAACGGGCCCCAGCATTTT.

A remark on this clonotype: A read error may be the cause here, since a much bigger clone is one base away. The chain has TRBV28 and TRBJ2-7, with 7 nucleotides matching TRBD1. This CDR3 comprises 18 residues. J gave up 0 bases and V 10 bases, and 21 bases lay outside the gene matches. Germline V gene lookup returns CDR1 MDHEN and CDR2 SYDVKM. In nucleotides, the CDR3 is TGTGCCATCCTGGCGGAATCTGTCCGGGACAGAGACTCCTACGAGCAGTACTTC. Its translation: CAILAESVRDRDSYEQYF.

This clonotype was detected only a few times. The gene calls are TRBV28 and TRBJ2-1; weak D call: TRBD1 (6 bases). Germline CDR1 is MDHEN and CDR2 is SYDVKM. V lost 5 bases to trimming and J lost 7 bases, with 15 bases between them. The CDR3 is made up of 14 amino acids. This CDR3 reads CASSRGTTSNEQFF. The CDR3 DNA reads as TGTGCCAGCAGTCGAGGGACAACCTCAAATGAGCAGTTCTTC.

There are many counts of this clonotype. This chain joins TRBV12-3 or TRBV12-4 and TRBJ1-5; D is unresolved. V lost 6 bases to trimming and J lost 4 bases, with 16 bases between them. The CDR3 extends over 15 amino acids. DNA for the CDR3: TGTGCCAGCAGGGCAACAGTGATAGGAAATCAGCCCCAGCATTTT. It is translated as CASRATVIGNQPQHF.

This chain joins TRBV4-3 and TRBJ1-2; D is uncertain. CDR3 size: 12 residues. Per germline, CDR1 LGHNA and CDR2 YSLEER. Trimming took off 0 bases at V and 8 bases at J, with 7 bases between the two ends. This CDR3 reads CASSQDTGGYTF. In nucleotides, the CDR3 is TGCGCCAGCAGCCAAGACACGGGCGGCTACACCTTC.

This chain links TRBV5-4 with TRBJ2-7; 8 bases are a match to TRBD1. The CDR3 has 15 amino acids. Germline CDR1 SGHNT, CDR2 YYREEE (reference sequence). V shed 2 bases and J 3 bases; nucleotides not matched to a gene: 7. In DNA form, the CDR3 reads TGTGCCAGCAGCTTAGAGGACAGGGCAGGCTACGAGCAGTACTTC. Translated, it gives CASSLEDRAGYEQYF.

This clonotype turned up a few times. The chain carries TRBV11-2 and TRBJ1-3; 9 bases agree with TRBD1. Germline CDR1 reads SGHAT; CDR2 reads FQNNGV. After removal of 5 bases from V and 4 bases from J, the junction contained 6 bases not matched to a gene. The CDR3 has 15 amino acids. The CDR3 bases are TGTGCCAGCAGCCTCGGGACAGGGCCGGGAAACACCATATATTTT. Its translation: CASSLGTGPGNTIYF.

The chain recombines TRBV25-1 with TRBJ2-5; tentatively, D is TRBD2 (5 bases). The germline V gene has CDR1 MGHDK and CDR2 SYGVNS. The CDR3 is 14 amino acids. Trimming cost V 1 base and J 5 bases, with 11 bases left between them. The CDR3 nucleotides are TGTGCCAGCAGTGAATCCGGGGTCCGGGAGACCCAGTACTTC. Amino acid sequence: CASSESGVRETQYF.

This sequence joins TRBV7-6 and TRBJ1-3; D remains unclear. Trimming removed 5 bases at V and 4 bases at J, with 12 bases between. The CDR3 has 14 amino acids. Germline V gene data show CDR1 as SGHVS and CDR2 as FNYEAQ. This CDR3 reads CASSPQAGGNTIYF. For the CDR3, the DNA is TGTGCCAGCAGCCCCCAGGCTGGGGGAAACACCATATATTTT.

As concerns this clonotype: The junction shows a germline mismatch at one end, possibly a read error. The chain employs TRBV6-1 and TRBJ2-7; 13 bases match TRBD2. CDR1 MNHNS and CDR2 SASEGT come from the germline V gene. This CDR3 has 15 amino acids. CDR3 protein: CASRSGTSGTYEQYF. The CDR3 region has the DNA TGTGCCAGCCGCTCAGGGACTAGCGGGACCTATGAGCAGTACTTC.

This clonotype appeared many times. Here the CDR3 reads CASSLAGQTFNTEAFF. Here the CDR3 DNA reads TGTGCCAGCAGCTTGGCGGGACAGACTTTTAACACTGAAGCTTTCTTT. The gene calls are TRBV6-1 and TRBJ1-1; 7 nucleotides line up with TRBD1. The CDR3 is 16 residues long. Per germline, CDR1 MNHNS and CDR2 SASEGT. Losses at the gene ends were 6 bases for V and 2 bases for J; bases not matched to a gene: 12.

This clonotype was detected only a few times. The chain has TRBV9 and TRBJ2-2; D tentatively reads TRBD1 or TRBD2 (5 bases each). The germline gives CDR1 SGDLS, CDR2 YYNGEE. V gave up 3 bases and J gave up 6 bases, with 15 bases separating them. This CDR3 has 15 residues. DNA for the CDR3: TGTGCCAGCAGCGCCCGGGACCCGCAGGCCGGGGAGCTGTTTTTT. This encodes CASSARDPQAGELFF.

This clonotype occurred many times. The chain recombines TRBV6-1 with TRBJ1-6; TRBD1 matches at 8 bases. Germline V lookup: CDR1 MNHNS, CDR2 SASEGT. This CDR3 comprises 16 residues. Germline trimming cut 5 bases from V and 8 bases from J; bases unmatched to any gene: 11. CDR3 residues: CASSNRGQGRDSPLHF. The CDR3 DNA reads as TGTGCCAGCAGTAACCGAGGACAGGGACGTGATTCACCCCTCCACTTT.

This clonotype was seen repeatedly, ten times or more. The chain recombines TRBV12-5 with TRBJ2-7, with 8 positions matching TRBD1. CDR3 length: 16 residues. J gave up 2 bases and V 5 bases, and 11 bases lay outside the gene matches. The germline V gene has CDR1 LGHNT and CDR2 FRNRAP. This chain's CDR3 is CASGPRTGSSTYEQYF. In nucleotides, the CDR3 is TGTGCTAGTGGTCCCCGGACAGGGAGTTCTACCTACGAGCAGTACTTC.